This T cell receptor beta chain is drawn from a study of tumor and adjacent non-tumor tissue in lung cancer. Looking at the study overall: On average, productive TCRbeta reads reached some 4.2 million per sample.

On this clonotype itself: Its antigen is unknown. The junction and the germline gene differ at one end; a read error may be behind it.

This CDR3 has 14 residues. General study findings and limits: In normal lung, the top 100 clones were significantly more dominant than in tumor. Significantly higher TCR diversity was found in tumor than normal lung.

This sample's RNA came from whole unsorted tissue. Three rounds of nested PCR, following a modified ARM-PCR protocol, produced the TCRbeta library. MiXCR, applied by TCRdb to the multiplex PCR reads, yields one record per CDR3 protein. The table includes about 79,000 distinct CDR3 sequences, 55% to 80% detected once. J is TRBJ2-2 and V is TRBV12-3 or TRBV12-4, with a tentative D call TRBD2 (6 bases). The sequencing sample was made of lung tumor tissue. The TCR originated in a woman between 40 and 50 years old with non-small cell lung cancer. CDR3 in amino acids: CASRGETNTGGLFF. CDR3 DNA sequence: TGTGCCAGCAGAGGGGAGACGAACACCGGGGGGCTGTTTTTT.